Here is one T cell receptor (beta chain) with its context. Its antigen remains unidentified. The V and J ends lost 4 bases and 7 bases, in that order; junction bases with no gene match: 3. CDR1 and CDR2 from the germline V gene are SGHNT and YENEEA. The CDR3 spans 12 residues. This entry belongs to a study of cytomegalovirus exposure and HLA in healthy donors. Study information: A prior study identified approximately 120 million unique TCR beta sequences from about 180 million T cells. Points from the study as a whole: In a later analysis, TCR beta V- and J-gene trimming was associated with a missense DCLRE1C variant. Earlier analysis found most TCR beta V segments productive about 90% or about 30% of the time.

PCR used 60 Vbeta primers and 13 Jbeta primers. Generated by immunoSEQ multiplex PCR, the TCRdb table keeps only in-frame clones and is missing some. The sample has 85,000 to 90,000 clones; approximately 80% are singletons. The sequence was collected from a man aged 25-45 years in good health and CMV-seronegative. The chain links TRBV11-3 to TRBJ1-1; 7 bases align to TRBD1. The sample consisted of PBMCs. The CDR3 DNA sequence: TGTGCCAGCAGCTACCGGGACAGTGAAGCTTTCTTT. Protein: CASSYRDSEAFF. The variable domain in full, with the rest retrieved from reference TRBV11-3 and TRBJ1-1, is EAGVVQSPRYKIIEKKQPVAFWCNPISGHNTLYWYLQNLGQGPELLIRYENEEAVDDSQLPKDRFSAERLKGVDSTLKIQPAELGDSAVYLCASSYRDSEAFFGQGTRLTVV.